This passage covers 17 T cell receptor beta chains from one sample sequenced in a study of blood T cell repertoires in COVID-19. Data came from immunoSEQ multiplex PCR; TCRdb stores just in-frame clones and leaves some out. The sample includes 150,000 to 200,000 clones, roughly 79% of them seen just once. Sequencing used peripheral blood. These receptors all come from a woman older than 75 with COVID-19, enrolled during active disease.

The chain is built from TRBV27 and TRBJ1-5; maybe TRBD1 (5 bases). The V gene lost 6 bases and the J gene lost 5 bases, with 14 bases spanning the gap. The CDR3 extends over 14 amino acids. Germline V CDR1 and CDR2: MNHEY, SMNVEV (reference sequence). The CDR3 reads CASSQGSFYQPQHF. CDR3 nucleotides: TGTGCCAGCAGCCAGGGATCATTCTATCAGCCCCAGCATTTT.

The V call is TRBV10-3, the J call TRBJ1-2; D remains unclear. The germline V gene encodes CDR1 ENHRY and CDR2 SYGVKD. There are 14 residues in the CDR3. V lost 0 bases and J 0 bases, leaving 5 bases between the germline ends. The CDR3 region is CAISESSANYGYTF. CDR3 bases: TGTGCCATCAGTGAGTCGTCAGCTAACTATGGCTACACCTTC.

The chain links TRBV10-2 to TRBJ2-2; 8 nucleotides align to TRBD1. Per the germline V gene, CDR1 is WSHSY and CDR2 is SAAADI. The CDR3 is 15 amino acids. V was pared by 10 bases and J by 4 bases, with 11 bases of the junction left unmatched. CDR3 in amino acids: CATSRGRPVTGELFF. The CDR3 DNA is TGCGCCACTTCCAGGGGGCGCCCCGTCACCGGGGAGCTGTTTTTT.

The rearrangement joins TRBV21-1 to TRBJ1-4; no check of the table's D call, TRBD1, against the DNA was made. TRBV21-1 is a pseudogene locus. The CDR3 loop spans 17 amino acids. CDR3 region: CASNAPLRQGEIEKLFF. The CDR3 DNA follows: TGTGCCAGCAACGCCCCCTTGAGACAGGGGGAAATTGAAAAACTGTTTTTT.

This chain joins TRBV27 and TRBJ1-2; TRBD1 agrees at 9 bases. J was trimmed by 6 bases and V by 7 bases; bases with no gene match: 3. The V gene's germline CDR1 is MNHEY and CDR2 SMNVEV (reference sequence). This CDR3 region has 12 residues. The CDR3 spells CASMTGGNGYTF. The CDR3 nucleotides are TGTGCCAGCATGACAGGGGGAAATGGCTACACCTTC.

The chain uses TRBV28 and TRBJ2-3; 13 bases fit TRBD2. V was pared by 6 bases and J by 4 bases, with 4 bases of the junction left unmatched. This CDR3 region has 15 residues. Germline loops: CDR1 MDHEN, CDR2 SYDVKM. The CDR3 spells CASSRTSGGSDTQYF. The CDR3 region has the DNA TGTGCCAGCAGCCGGACTAGCGGGGGATCAGATACGCAGTATTTT.

The rearrangement uses TRBV2 and TRBJ1-1, with 7 positions matching TRBD1. V was clipped by 6 bases and J by 1 base; unmatched bases: 5. There are 14 residues in the CDR3. Germline-derived CDR1 and CDR2 are SNHLY and FYNNEI. In DNA, the CDR3 is TGTGCCAGCAGCCCAAGGACAGGGAACACTGAAGCTTTCTTT. It codes for CASSPRTGNTEAFF.

V is TRBV4-2 and J is TRBJ2-1; maybe TRBD2 (5 bases). V was shortened by 3 bases and J by 8 bases, with 20 bases between the two germline ends. Germline lookup yields CDR1 LGHNA and CDR2 YNFKEQ. This CDR3 comprises 16 residues. CDR3 DNA: TGTGCCAGCAGCCAGTCCTTGGACTGGGTTGTGGATGAGCAGTTCTTC. Protein product: CASSQSLDWVVDEQFF.

The chain carries TRBV3-1 (or the pseudogene TRBV3-2) and TRBJ2-2; TRBD1 agrees at 8 bases. CDR1 LGHDT and CDR2 YNNKEL come from the germline V gene (reference sequence). V was pared by 0 bases and J by 5 bases, with 17 bases of the junction left unmatched. The length of the CDR3 is 20 residues. This chain's CDR3 is CASSQDTWTGRGAGTGELFF. CDR3 nucleotide sequence: TGTGCCAGCAGCCAAGATACTTGGACAGGGAGAGGGGCGGGGACCGGGGAGCTGTTTTTT.

This clone has more than one count but fewer than ten. The J gene is TRBJ1-3, the V gene TRBV5-4, with TRBD1 as a possible D gene (5 bases). Between the trimmed V and J ends, which lost 4 bases and 4 bases, there was a span of 9 bases. Germline assignment: CDR1 SGHNT and CDR2 YYREEE (reference sequence). This CDR3 contains 13 residues. CDR3 loop: CASSRQRGNTIYF. The CDR3 nucleotides read TGTGCCAGCAGCAGACAGAGGGGAAACACCATATATTTT.

This clone was observed once. J is TRBJ2-3 and V is TRBV7-3, with D possibly TRBD2 on 6 matching bases. Germline CDR1 reads SGHTA; CDR2 reads FQGTGA. Trimming stripped 2 bases from V and 0 bases from J, with 12 bases between. The CDR3 runs 16 residues. The CDR3 protein is CASSLRAGTSTDTQYF. In DNA form, the CDR3 reads TGTGCCAGCAGCTTACGGGCGGGGACTAGCACAGATACGCAGTATTTT.

V usage is TRBV7-6 and J usage is TRBJ2-3, with 10 nucleotides matching TRBD2. There are 16 residues in the CDR3. Germline CDR1 and CDR2: SGHVS and FNYEAQ. After removal of 5 bases from V and 3 bases from J, the junction contained 8 bases not matched to a gene. The CDR3 sequence is CASSRAPGLATDTQYF. CDR3 DNA sequence: TGTGCCAGCAGCAGAGCCCCGGGACTAGCGACAGATACGCAGTATTTT.

The gene calls are TRBV2 and TRBJ1-2; TRBD1 agrees at 10 bases. V shed 4 bases and J 4 bases; nucleotides not matched to a gene: 3. This CDR3 is 14 amino acids long. From germline, CDR1 is SNHLY and CDR2 FYNNEI. CDR3 amino acids: CASSGTGGLYGYTF. The CDR3 nucleotides read TGTGCCAGCAGTGGGACAGGGGGACTCTATGGCTACACCTTC.

The V call is TRBV2, the J call TRBJ2-7, with 8 bases fitting TRBD1. J gave up 1 base and V 6 bases, and 17 bases lay outside the gene matches. Germline loops: CDR1 SNHLY, CDR2 FYNNEI. CDR3 length: 18 residues. The CDR3 spells CASRHPGQATKFSYEQYF. Here the CDR3 DNA reads TGTGCCAGCAGACACCCGGGACAGGCGACCAAATTTTCCTACGAGCAGTACTTC.

This chain joins TRBV5-6 and TRBJ1-4; D remains unclear. Germline V gene lookup returns CDR1 SGHDT and CDR2 YYEEEE. This CDR3 contains 12 residues. V shed 2 bases and J shed 8 bases, with 7 bases lying between them. In DNA form, the CDR3 reads TGTGCCAGCAGCTTTTGGAGAGAAAAACTGTTTTTT. Its protein is CASSFWREKLFF.

The rearrangement links TRBV5-1 to TRBJ1-4; 7 bases align to TRBD1. Germline V gene lookup returns CDR1 SGHRS and CDR2 YFSETQ. Germline trimming cut 3 bases from V and 1 base from J; bases unmatched to any gene: 3. There are 15 residues in the CDR3. The CDR3 bases are TGCGCCAGCAGCTCCCACAGGGGAACTAATGAAAAACTGTTTTTT. Encoded protein: CASSSHRGTNEKLFF. Complete variable domain (other parts from reference TRBV5-1 and TRBJ1-4): KAGVTQTPRYLIKTRGQQVTLSCSPISGHRSVSWYQQTPGQGLQFLFEYFSETQRNKGNFPGRFSGRQFSNSRSEMNVSTLELGDSALYLCASSSHRGTNEKLFFGSGTQLSVL.

The chain uses TRBV11-3 and TRBJ2-1; 11 bases are a match to TRBD2. Germline V gene data show CDR1 as SGHNT and CDR2 as YENEEA. This CDR3 contains 15 residues. Trimming at V came to 4 bases and at J to 4 bases, leaving 3 bases not matched to a gene. CDR3 in DNA: TGTGCCAGCAGCTCCGGGACTAGCGGATACAATGAGCAGTTCTTC. This codes for CASSSGTSGYNEQFF.